This TCR beta chain stems from a study of T cell responses to AZD1222 COVID-19 vaccine. Study outcomes and limitations: In a largely white British group with more females than males, clonal diversity was possibly underestimated. Spike-specific TCR depth and breadth grew after two AZD1222 doses.

Here immunoSEQ multiplex PCR was the method, and the copy in TCRdb shows in-frame clones only, minus some. This table holds 100,000 to 150,000 clones, around 92% found once. The germline V gene has CDR1 LNHDA and CDR2 SQIVND (reference sequence). The CDR3 covers 16 residues. Trimming shortened V by 5 bases and J by 0 bases, and 14 bases separated the two germline ends. On this clone: Its antigen is unknown.

Sample: peripheral blood, taken 28 days after the second AZD1222 dose. The chain is built from TRBV19 and TRBJ1-5; no clear D gene. The clonotype was recovered from an adult who received the AZD1222 COVID-19 vaccine. Here the CDR3 reads CASSPPRGYSNQPQHF. In DNA form, the CDR3 reads TGTGCCAGTAGTCCCCCCCGCGGGTATAGCAATCAGCCCCAGCATTTT.